The clone carrying this T cell receptor beta chain appeared a few times. The data were taken from a study of patients and donors after allogeneic stem cell transplantation. The V segment lost 6 bases and the J segment 6 bases; nucleotides outside the gene matches: 10. The CDR3 spans 17 residues. From the RT-PCR reads, TCRdb called clonotypes with MiXCR, one entry per CDR3 protein. The sample comprises approximately 200,000 distinct CDR3 sequences, around 41% of which are singletons, and approximately 30% rests with the top ten. The receptor was derived from a human donor who was either an allogeneic HSCT recipient or a stem cell or donor lymphocyte infusion donor (not recorded which). It is not recorded whose cells these are; they may come from a transplant donor. Specimen: blood, either unsorted or a sorted T cell fraction (not recorded which). The rearrangement joins TRBV12-3 or TRBV12-4 to TRBJ2-3; 15 bases agree with TRBD2. The CDR3 nucleotides are TGTGCCAGCAGCACTTTAGGCGGGACTAGCGGGAGGGATACGCAGTATTTT. Its protein product is CASSTLGGTSGRDTQYF.